The next 29 T cell receptor beta chains were all read from a single sample in a study of PD-1 blockade in classical Hodgkin lymphoma (dated by TCRdb to the early 2020s). Library preparation was by the immunoSEQ multiplex PCR assay. The clones in this table, taken by TCRdb from immuneACCESS, are in-frame only. Not every clone is retained; where verified, under half of the shortfall comes from an unresolved V gene, and the cause of the rest is unknown. The sample table lists approximately 28,000 clones, less than 80% of them with a count of one. Approximately 0.52% of the sample goes to the ten largest clones. What the time point label conveys for this sample: cycle 4 day 1 (C4D1), after less than seven weeks of nivolumab. All trial patients had relapsed after autologous stem cell transplantation, with cohorts A, B and C differing in prior brentuximab vedotin exposure. CD4+ T cells were purified from thawed PBMCs by magnetic negative selection with a Miltenyi CD4+ T cell isolation kit.

Sequences were derived from CD4+ T cells from blood, sampled before the fourth cycle of nivolumab. All receptors come from a human donor with classical Hodgkin lymphoma.

The chain combines TRBV9 with TRBJ2-2; 9 positions agree with TRBD1. Germline CDR1 is SGDLS and CDR2 is YYNGEE. The CDR3 extends over 16 amino acids. V was clipped by 4 bases and J by 1 base; unmatched bases: 5. The DNA of the CDR3 is TGTGCCAGCAGCTGGGGACAGGGAGGGAACACCGGGGAGCTGTTTTTT. Protein: CASSWGQGGNTGELFF.

V and J are TRBV7-8 and TRBJ1-1; perhaps TRBD1 as D (5 bases). The ends were cut back, 5 bases at V and 5 bases at J, with 21 bases in the middle. The CDR3 covers 16 residues. Germline CDR1 reads SGHVS; CDR2 reads FQNEAQ. The CDR3 region has the DNA TGTGCCAGCAGCCGAGAGGCCGGGACGGTTGGAACTGAAGCTTTCTTT. It encodes CASSREAGTVGTEAFF.

V usage is TRBV15 and J usage is TRBJ1-3, with TRBD1 as a possible D gene (5 bases). Per germline, CDR1 LNHNV and CDR2 YYDKDF (reference sequence). The CDR3 contains 14 residues. The germline V and J ends were trimmed by 1 base and 8 bases, with 12 bases remaining between them. The CDR3 region is CATSRVQGRDTIYF. The CDR3 DNA is TGTGCCACCAGCAGAGTGCAGGGCAGGGACACCATATATTTT.

The chain links TRBV5-4 to TRBJ2-3; D possibly corresponds to TRBD1 (5 bases). With 4 bases removed from V and 1 base from J, the gap between germline ends came to 16 bases. Germline assignment: CDR1 SGHNT and CDR2 YYREEE (reference sequence). CDR3 length: 16 residues. As DNA, the CDR3 is TGTGCCAGCAGCCCGAGAAGGGGTGGGGGCACAGATACGCAGTATTTT. It encodes CASSPRRGGGTDTQYF.

This chain joins TRBV19 and TRBJ1-4, with TRBD1 identical over 9 bases. Trimming at V came to 5 bases and at J to 8 bases, leaving 6 bases not matched to a gene. The CDR3 contains 14 residues. CDR1 and CDR2 from the germline V gene are LNHDA and SQIVND (reference sequence). CDR3 DNA: TGTGCCAGTAGTCCGGGACAGGGTAGGGAAAAACTGTTTTTT. It codes for CASSPGQGREKLFF.

The J gene is TRBJ2-2, the V gene TRBV19; 8 bases are a match to TRBD2. CDR1 is LNHDA, CDR2 SQIVND, per germline (reference sequence). With V trimmed by 4 bases and J by 5 bases, 6 bases remained unmatched. This CDR3 is built from 15 residues. In nucleotides, the CDR3 is TGTGCCAGTAGTAAAGCGGGGGCGTGGACCGGGGAGCTGTTTTTT. It encodes CASSKAGAWTGELFF.

This clone has more than one count but fewer than ten. The chain joins TRBV6-4 to TRBJ2-3, with a possible D match to TRBD2 (6 bases). Trimming stripped 3 bases from V and 1 base from J, with 11 bases between. The germline gives CDR1 MRHNA, CDR2 SNTAGT. The CDR3 runs to 15 residues. The CDR3 protein is CASSDQASGTDTQYF. The CDR3 DNA sequence: TGTGCCAGCAGTGATCAGGCTAGCGGCACAGATACGCAGTATTTT.

The rearrangement uses TRBV2 and TRBJ2-3, with D possibly matching TRBD2 (5 bases). V lost 0 bases and J lost 9, with 13 bases in between. Germline lookup yields CDR1 SNHLY and CDR2 FYNNEI. This CDR3 has 14 amino acids. CDR3 DNA: TGTGCCAGCAGTGAAGCGCTTGAGGGAGCGACGCAGTATTTT. Translating it yields CASSEALEGATQYF.

V and J are TRBV5-5 and TRBJ1-1; D is ambiguous. V shed 0 bases and J shed 3 bases, with 12 bases lying between them. Germline V gene data show CDR1 as SGHKS and CDR2 as YYEKEE (reference sequence). CDR3 length: 15 amino acids. DNA of the CDR3: TGTGCCAGCAGCTTGGACGGGCCCCCGGACACTGAAGCTTTCTTT. Its translation: CASSLDGPPDTEAFF.

The chain joins TRBV10-1 to TRBJ1-1, with 7 bases lining up with TRBD1. CDR3 length equals 17 residues. The ends lost 2 bases at V and 5 bases at J; junction bases unmatched: 14. The germline gives CDR1 WNHNN, CDR2 SYGVQD (reference sequence). As DNA, the CDR3 is TGCGCCAGCAGTGAGGGCCCTTCAGACAGGGAGGATACTGAAGCTTTCTTT. Translating gives CASSEGPSDREDTEAFF.

V and J are TRBV28 and TRBJ2-1; 14 bases agree with TRBD2. Germline CDR1 MDHEN, CDR2 SYDVKM. V gave up 9 bases and J gave up 14 bases; unmatched junction bases: 15. This CDR3 is built from 15 residues. CDR3 residues: CASWHTGTSGSVEFF. Here the CDR3 DNA reads TGTGCCAGTTGGCACACCGGGACTAGCGGGAGTGTGGAGTTCTTC.

The rearrangement uses TRBV28 and TRBJ1-2; D remains unclear. CDR3 length equals 13 residues. V was pared by 5 bases and J by 4 bases, with 11 bases between. Germline V gene sequence: CDR1 MDHEN, CDR2 SYDVKM. The CDR3 region is CASSPLGIYGYTF. The DNA of the CDR3 is TGTGCCAGCAGTCCTCTTGGCATCTATGGCTACACCTTC.

This clone came up once. The chain combines TRBV27 with TRBJ2-1; D is ambiguous. The CDR3 covers 11 residues. The V end was cut by 6 bases, the J end by 10 bases, with 10 bases between. Germline-derived CDR1 and CDR2 are MNHEY and SMNVEV (reference sequence). The CDR3 bases are TGTGCCAGCAGCAAAGGAAGCGAGCAGTTCTTC. As protein: CASSKGSEQFF.

This clone was observed once. The chain carries TRBV7-8 and TRBJ2-6; D is tentatively TRBD1 or TRBD2 (5 bases each). V lost 6 bases to trimming and J lost 4 bases, with 13 bases between them. This CDR3 comprises 15 residues. The germline V gene encodes CDR1 SGHVS and CDR2 FQNEAQ. The CDR3 loop reads CASRVRGTGANVLTF. In DNA form, the CDR3 reads TGTGCCAGCAGAGTGAGGGGTACCGGGGCCAACGTCCTGACTTTC.

This clone was picked up a small number of times. This chain joins TRBV30 and TRBJ1-2; a possible D gene is TRBD1 (6 bases). Trimming removed 2 bases from V and 4 bases from J, with 14 bases in between. CDR1 is GTSNPN and CDR2 is SVGIG in the germline V gene (reference sequence). The CDR3 covers 14 residues. CDR3 in DNA: TGTGCCTGGAGTCCCCTGACAGGACCCTATGGCTACACCTTC. Amino acids: CAWSPLTGPYGYTF.

The V and J genes are TRBV5-6 and TRBJ1-2; D possibly corresponds to TRBD1 (5 bases). The CDR3 extends over 12 amino acids. Germline CDR1 reads SGHDT; CDR2 reads YYEEEE. V lost 0 bases and J 8 bases, leaving 8 bases between the germline ends. CDR3 sequence reads: CASSLGRDGYTF. The CDR3 DNA reads TGTGCCAGCAGCTTGGGCAGGGACGGCTACACCTTC. Looking up the rest from reference TRBV5-6 and TRBJ1-2 gives the full variable domain: DAGVTQSPTHLIKTRGQQVTLRCSPKSGHDTVSWYQQALGQGPQFIFQYYEEEERQRGNFPDRFSGHQFPNYSSELNVNALLLGDSALYLCASSLGRDGYTFGSGTRLTVV.

This clone has only one observation. This chain uses TRBV6-6 with TRBJ2-2, with TRBD1 identical over 8 bases. Germline V lookup: CDR1 MNHNY, CDR2 SVGAGI (reference sequence). V lost 2 bases and J lost 3; bases outside the gene matches: 2. This CDR3 comprises 15 residues. CDR3 in DNA: TGTGCCAGCAGTTACCAGGGGGCGGACACCGGGGAGCTGTTTTTT. Encoded protein: CASSYQGADTGELFF.

The rearrangement joins TRBV6-5 to TRBJ2-3; weak D call: TRBD2 (5 bases). V was clipped by 2 bases and J by 6 bases, with 12 bases between them. The CDR3 extends over 14 amino acids. The germline gives CDR1 MNHEY, CDR2 SVGAGI. The DNA for the CDR3 is TGTGCCAGCAGTTACCCAGGAGGATCGGATACGCAGTATTTT. It encodes CASSYPGGSDTQYF.

The V call is TRBV28, the J call TRBJ2-5; 9 bases align to TRBD1. With 7 bases clipped from V and 2 bases from J, the junction kept 8 bases outside the gene matches. In germline, CDR1 is MDHEN, CDR2 SYDVKM. CDR3 length: 15 residues. The CDR3 DNA reads TGTGCCAGCACCGATCCGGGACAGGGTCAAGAGACCCAGTACTTC. The encoded protein is CASTDPGQGQETQYF.

The rearrangement joins TRBV5-1 to TRBJ1-3, with a weak D call TRBD1 (5 bases). CDR3 size: 15 residues. CDR1 is SGHRS, CDR2 YFSETQ, per germline. The germline V and J ends were trimmed by 3 bases and 6 bases, with 16 bases remaining between them. CDR3 amino acids: CASSSAGGFANTIYF. CDR3 nucleotide sequence: TGCGCCAGCAGCTCCGCGGGGGGTTTCGCAAACACCATATATTTT.

The chain joins TRBV10-3 to TRBJ1-1; D gene ambiguous. Trimming cost V 0 bases and J 5 bases, with 7 bases left between them. From germline, CDR1 is ENHRY and CDR2 SYGVKD. This CDR3 has 13 amino acids. Written as DNA, the CDR3 is TGTGCCATCAGTGAGTCCCGGGTTACTGAAGCTTTCTTT. As protein: CAISESRVTEAFF.

This rearrangement joins TRBV19 to TRBJ2-7; D tentatively fits TRBD1 or TRBD2 (6 bases each). V was trimmed by 3 bases and J by 4 bases, leaving 13 bases between them. The CDR3 runs 14 residues. The germline V gene encodes CDR1 LNHDA and CDR2 SQIVND (reference sequence). The CDR3 DNA sequence: TGTGCCAGTAGTATGAGGGGGGCCGTGTACGAGCAGTACTTC. Amino acids: CASSMRGAVYEQYF.

This chain links TRBV5-6 with TRBJ2-5; maybe TRBD1 (5 bases). The V end was cut by 2 bases, the J end by 4 bases, with 9 bases between. The CDR3 is 13 residues long. CDR1 and CDR2 (germline): SGHDT, YYEEEE. The CDR3 nucleotides read TGTGCCAGCAGCTTTGGTGGGGCAGAGACCCAGTACTTC. This encodes CASSFGGAETQYF.

The rearrangement links TRBV6-6 to TRBJ1-5, with 7 bases identical to TRBD1. CDR3 length: 15 residues. CDR1 and CDR2 from the germline V gene are MNHNY and SVGAGI (reference sequence). Losses at the gene ends were 6 bases for V and 6 bases for J; bases not matched to a gene: 11. This CDR3 reads CASSRQGLEGQPQHF. Written as DNA, the CDR3 is TGTGCCAGCAGCAGACAGGGATTGGAAGGTCAGCCCCAGCATTTT.

The CDR3 here is CASSGGREAFF. In DNA form, the CDR3 reads TGTGCCAGCAGCGGGGGGAGAGAAGCTTTCTTT. V and J are TRBV7-9 and TRBJ1-1; the D gene is possibly TRBD1 (5 bases). This CDR3 contains 11 residues. Looked up from germline, CDR1 is SEHNR and CDR2 is FQNEAQ (reference sequence). The germline V and J ends were trimmed by 5 bases and 8 bases, with 9 bases remaining between them.

The chain combines TRBV7-2 with TRBJ2-7; D may correspond to TRBD1 or TRBD2 (5 bases each). Germline CDR1 and CDR2: SGHTA and FQGNSA. This CDR3 comprises 14 residues. Trimming stripped 1 base from V and 3 bases from J, with 10 bases between. The CDR3 is CASSLGPGSYEQYF. The CDR3 nucleotides read TGTGCCAGCAGCTTAGGGCCAGGGAGCTACGAGCAGTACTTC.

The sample holds one count of this clone. The chain carries TRBV18 and TRBJ1-3; D call uncertain. V was cut by 2 bases and J by 0 bases, with 11 bases left in between. The CDR3 totals 16 residues. The germline gives CDR1 KGHSH, CDR2 LQKENI. The CDR3 DNA reads TGTGCCAGCTCACCAAAAGTCAGCCGCTCTGGAAACACCATATATTTT. Encoded protein: CASSPKVSRSGNTIYF.

The V gene is TRBV5-4, the J gene TRBJ2-1, with 8 bases fitting TRBD2. V shed 4 bases, J shed 7 bases, and the junction held 13 bases outside the gene matches. Germline CDR1 reads SGHNT; CDR2 reads YYREEE (reference sequence). This CDR3 is built from 16 residues. The CDR3 reads CASSPNSGDPRNEQFF. The CDR3 nucleotides are TGTGCCAGCAGCCCTAATAGCGGGGACCCGAGGAATGAGCAGTTCTTC.

In this sample, this clone turned up once. The chain is built from TRBV28 and TRBJ1-5; the D gene is possibly TRBD1 (5 bases). CDR3 length: 14 residues. Trimming stripped 4 bases from V and 5 bases from J, with 12 bases between. Germline-derived CDR1 and CDR2 are MDHEN and SYDVKM. This chain's CDR3 is CASSSMTEYQPQHF. The CDR3 DNA reads as TGTGCCAGCAGTTCCATGACAGAGTATCAGCCCCAGCATTTT.